This T cell receptor (beta chain) was captured by sequencing in a study of blood T cell repertoires in COVID-19. Overall study context: Both acute and convalescent COVID-19 samples were obtained from the United States, Italy and Spain. The analysed material was cDNA or gDNA that came from T cells, B-cell-depleted T cells, or PBMCs.

Original analysis: Amplification of reference gene primers provided the estimated nucleated cell counts. Assay: immunoSEQ multiplex PCR; the TCRdb copy retains only in-frame clones and omits some. Clonal size and the V and J genes are those of that table, whereas D and trimming came from the DNA. This table holds 150,000 to 200,000 clones, 89% found once. Trimming removed 2 bases at V and 5 bases at J, with 10 bases between. Germline CDR1 reads KGHSH; CDR2 reads LQKENI. The CDR3 is 14 residues long. The receptor comes from a man in his forties or fifties with acute or convalescent COVID-19. The chain carries TRBV18 and TRBJ1-5, with D possibly TRBD1 on 5 matching bases. Sequenced sample: peripheral blood. CDR3 amino acids: CASSPITGDQPQHF. The CDR3 region has the DNA TGTGCCAGCTCACCAATAACAGGAGATCAGCCCCAGCATTTT.